The 28 T cell receptor beta chains below were found in one sample sequenced in a study of cytomegalovirus exposure and HLA in healthy donors. TCRdb keeps only in-frame clones here, not all; method: immunoSEQ multiplex PCR. This sample has 100,000 to 120,000 clones, with around 83% found just once. The sequenced sample was PBMCs. All receptors come from a woman between 18 and 29 years old in good health and CMV-seropositive.

This chain connects TRBV7-3 to TRBJ2-3; 7 bases align to TRBD2. This CDR3 region has 15 residues. The germline CDR1 and CDR2 sequences are SGHTA and FQGTGA. The junction had 5 bases not matched to a gene; V was cut back by 1 base and J by 4 bases. CDR3 bases: TGTGCCAGCAGCTTAAAGACTAGCTTCTCAGATACGCAGTATTTT. Protein sequence: CASSLKTSFSDTQYF.

This clone has just one count. The rearrangement links TRBV27 to TRBJ1-1; D uncertain. Germline V gene sequence: CDR1 MNHEY, CDR2 SMNVEV (reference sequence). Trimming removed 2 bases from V and 1 base from J, with 8 bases in between. This CDR3 has 14 residues. CDR3: CASSLQAQNTEAFF. The DNA of the CDR3 is TGTGCCAGCAGTTTACAGGCACAGAACACTGAAGCTTTCTTT.

The V gene is TRBV5-5, the J gene TRBJ2-5; D gene ambiguous. Looked up from germline, CDR1 is SGHKS and CDR2 is YYEKEE (reference sequence). This CDR3 region has 14 residues. V was cut by 1 base and J by 5 bases, with 12 bases left in between. Here the CDR3 DNA reads TGTGCCAGCAGCTTGCAGGCCATGAGTGAGACCCAGTACTTC. Translated, it gives CASSLQAMSETQYF.

This chain uses TRBV5-4 with TRBJ2-3; no clear D gene. The ends were cut back, 0 bases at V and 4 bases at J, with 6 bases in the middle. Germline CDR1 SGHNT, CDR2 YYREEE (reference sequence). The CDR3 loop spans 13 amino acids. The CDR3 DNA follows: TGTGCCAGCAGCTTGGAAGCGTCAGATACGCAGTATTTT. The encoded protein is CASSLEASDTQYF.

J is TRBJ2-1 and V is TRBV27, with 7 bases aligning to TRBD2. Trimming cost V 3 bases and J 4 bases; bases outside gene matches: 9. CDR1 is MNHEY, CDR2 SMNVEV, per germline (reference sequence). CDR3 size: 16 residues. In DNA, the CDR3 is TGTGCCAGCAGTTTGGGCGGGGGAGGATCTTACAATGAGCAGTTCTTC. Translation gives CASSLGGGGSYNEQFF.

The gene calls are TRBV2 and TRBJ1-1; no clear D gene. The CDR3 spans 12 residues. Germline lookup yields CDR1 SNHLY and CDR2 FYNNEI. V dropped 10 bases and J dropped 5 bases, with 14 bases sitting between them. The CDR3, as DNA: TGTGCCACCACAGACATCTTAACTGAAGCTTTCTTT. It codes for CATTDILTEAFF.

CDR3 in amino acids: CASSRVGSTGELFF. As DNA, the CDR3 is TGTGCCAGCAGTCGAGTGGGCTCGACCGGGGAGCTGTTTTTT. The chain employs TRBV25-1 and TRBJ2-2; D is unresolved. This CDR3 region has 14 residues. The germline V and J ends were trimmed by 5 bases and 5 bases, with 12 bases remaining between them. Germline V gene sequence: CDR1 MGHDK, CDR2 SYGVNS.

The J gene is TRBJ2-3, the V gene TRBV7-2, with TRBD2 matching 11 bases. The V gene end was trimmed by 1 base and the J gene end by 5 bases; junction bases not matched to a gene: 2. Germline V lookup: CDR1 SGHTA, CDR2 FQGNSA. The CDR3 consists of 15 residues. The chain's CDR3 is CASSLEGLAGDTQYF. CDR3 DNA: TGTGCCAGCAGCTTAGAAGGACTAGCGGGAGATACGCAGTATTTT.

This clone was recorded once. The chain is built from TRBV4-1 and TRBJ1-2; a possible D gene is TRBD1 (5 bases). The V gene's germline CDR1 is MGHRA and CDR2 YSYEKL. With 1 base removed from V and 6 bases from J, the gap between germline ends came to 18 bases. This CDR3 has 16 residues. CDR3 amino acids: CASSQGRGGTIDGYTF. The DNA for the CDR3 is TGCGCCAGCAGCCAAGGCCGCGGGGGAACTATAGATGGCTACACCTTC.

The rearrangement uses TRBV6-5 and TRBJ2-7, with 7 bases lining up with TRBD1. CDR1 MNHEY and CDR2 SVGAGI come from the germline V gene. This CDR3 is 13 amino acids long. Trimming at V came to 7 bases and at J to 4 bases, leaving 7 bases not matched to a gene. CDR3 nucleotide sequence: TGTGCCAGCACTGAGGGGGCGCGTTACGAGCAGTACTTC. It is translated as CASTEGARYEQYF.

The rearrangement links TRBV6-1 to TRBJ1-4; 7 nucleotides match TRBD1. The trim removed 2 bases at V and 8 bases at J, leaving 11 bases unmatched. CDR3 size: 16 residues. From germline, CDR1 is MNHNS and CDR2 SASEGT. The DNA for the CDR3 is TGTGCCAGCAGTGAACCACAGGGGCTCGGAAGGGAAAAACTGTTTTTT. This gives the protein CASSEPQGLGREKLFF.

This clone appeared a few times. This chain uses TRBV14 with TRBJ2-7, with 13 positions matching TRBD2. The CDR3 loop spans 18 amino acids. Germline-derived CDR1 and CDR2 are SGHDN and FVKESK. The V and J ends lost 6 bases and 2 bases, in that order; junction bases with no gene match: 13. CDR3 DNA: TGTGCCAGCAGTCCCAGGTTCACAGGACTAGCGGGGGCCTACGAGCAGTACTTC. Translation: CASSPRFTGLAGAYEQYF.

This chain connects TRBV25-1 to TRBJ1-6; D gene unclear. Trimming left V 1 base short and J 7 bases short, with 11 bases between. Germline assignment: CDR1 MGHDK and CDR2 SYGVNS. This CDR3 contains 15 residues. CDR3 region: CASSEFRRTNSPLHF. CDR3 DNA: TGTGCCAGCAGTGAATTTCGCAGAACAAATTCACCCCTCCACTTT.

V and J are TRBV5-1 and TRBJ2-2; D not certain. CDR1 and CDR2 from the germline V gene are SGHRS and YFSETQ. Trimming left V 2 bases short and J 7 bases short, with 6 bases between. This CDR3 region has 12 residues. The CDR3 DNA is TGCGCCAGCAGCTTTGAGAGCGGGGAGCTGTTTTTT. The encoded protein is CASSFESGELFF.

The sample holds one count of this clone. This chain joins TRBV19 and TRBJ1-1; a weak D match, TRBD1 (5 bases). The CDR3 has 12 residues. Germline V CDR1 and CDR2: LNHDA, SQIVND (reference sequence). V lost 6 bases to trimming and J lost 7 bases, with 12 bases between them. The CDR3 DNA follows: TGTGCCAGTAGGTTTCAGGGACTTGAAGCTTTCTTT. Amino acid sequence: CASRFQGLEAFF.

This rearrangement joins TRBV14 to TRBJ1-4; D is unresolved. Germline CDR1 is SGHDN and CDR2 is FVKESK. The CDR3 spans 15 residues. V was shortened by 0 bases and J by 4 bases, with 9 bases between the two germline ends. The CDR3 loop is CASSQDTAGNEKLFF. CDR3 nucleotide sequence: TGTGCCAGCAGCCAAGATACAGCGGGTAATGAAAAACTGTTTTTT. Variable domain in full (rest from reference TRBV14 and TRBJ1-4): EAGVTQFPSHSVIEKGQTVTLRCDPISGHDNLYWYRRVMGKEIKFLLHFVKESKQDESGMPNNRFLAERTGGTYSTLKVQPAELEDSGVYFCASSQDTAGNEKLFFGSGTQLSVL.

The V gene is TRBV11-2, the J gene TRBJ1-1, with 10 positions matching TRBD1. The V gene end was trimmed by 4 bases and the J gene end by 5 bases; junction bases not matched to a gene: 1. The CDR3 extends over 13 amino acids. The germline gives CDR1 SGHAT, CDR2 FQNNGV. CDR3 sequence (DNA): TGTGCCAGCAGCTGGGACAGGGGTACTGAAGCTTTCTTT. It specifies CASSWDRGTEAFF. The full variable domain, with the rest looked up from reference TRBV11-2 and TRBJ1-1, is EAGVAQSPRYKIIEKRQSVAFWCNPISGHATLYWYQQILGQGPKLLIQFQNNGVVDDSQLPKDRFSAERLKGVDSTLKIQPAKLEDSAVYLCASSWDRGTEAFFGQGTRLTVV.

The genes are TRBV21-1 and TRBJ2-7; TRBD1 was called by the table and not checked on the DNA. TRBV21-1 has pseudogene status. The CDR3 runs to 17 residues. For the CDR3, the DNA is TGTGCCAGCAGCAATCTTCCGGGACAGGAGAGCTCCTACGAGCAGTACTTC. Translated: CASSNLPGQESSYEQYF.

V and J are TRBV4-1 and TRBJ1-1, with D perhaps TRBD1 (6 bases). CDR3 size: 14 residues. V gave up 4 bases and J gave up 4 bases, with 13 bases separating them. Germline loops: CDR1 MGHRA, CDR2 YSYEKL. DNA of the CDR3: TGCGCCAGCAGCCGAACAGGGTTGGGCACTGAAGCTTTCTTT. Protein: CASSRTGLGTEAFF.

The chain carries TRBV27 and TRBJ1-5; weak D call: TRBD1 (5 bases). Germline V gene sequence: CDR1 MNHEY, CDR2 SMNVEV (reference sequence). This CDR3 spans 14 amino acids. Trimming cost V 3 bases and J 2 bases, with 8 bases left between them. The CDR3 DNA is TGTGCCAGCAGTTTTTCCAGGGGCAATCAGCCCCAGCATTTT. As protein: CASSFSRGNQPQHF.

This sequence joins TRBV6-4 and TRBJ2-3; tentative D call: TRBD1 (6 bases). V dropped 3 bases and J dropped 4 bases, with 11 bases sitting between them. Germline CDR1 MRHNA, CDR2 SNTAGT. The CDR3 covers 14 residues. CDR3: CASSEQGYADTQYF. In DNA form, the CDR3 reads TGTGCCAGCAGTGAACAGGGTTATGCAGATACGCAGTATTTT.

This clone was detected once. This chain joins TRBV6-5 and TRBJ1-4, with D possibly TRBD1 on 6 matching bases. The CDR3 covers 14 residues. Germline V gives CDR1 MNHEY, CDR2 SVGAGI. The germline V and J ends were trimmed by 6 bases and 5 bases, with 13 bases remaining between them. For the CDR3, the DNA is TGTGCCAGCAGGCGAGGACAGAGAAATGAAAAACTGTTTTTT. Translated, it gives CASRRGQRNEKLFF.

V and J are TRBV5-1 and TRBJ1-1; D is perhaps TRBD1 (5 bases). Trimming cost V 0 bases and J 1 base, with 10 bases left between them. The germline V gene encodes CDR1 SGHRS and CDR2 YFSETQ. CDR3 length: 15 amino acids. CDR3 region: CASSLGRTGNTEAFF. The CDR3 nucleotides read TGCGCCAGCAGCTTGGGGAGAACAGGGAACACTGAAGCTTTCTTT. Filled out from reference TRBV5-1 and TRBJ1-1, the complete variable domain reads KAGVTQTPRYLIKTRGQQVTLSCSPISGHRSVSWYQQTPGQGLQFLFEYFSETQRNKGNFPGRFSGRQFSNSRSEMNVSTLELGDSALYLCASSLGRTGNTEAFFGQGTRLTVV.

The chain carries TRBV6-1 and TRBJ1-1, with D hard to call. This CDR3 has 14 residues. The V end lost 4 bases, the J end lost 7 bases, and 16 bases lay between the germline ends. Per germline, CDR1 MNHNS and CDR2 SASEGT. The CDR3 protein is CASSAPARSVEAFF. Here the CDR3 DNA reads TGTGCCAGCAGTGCACCAGCTAGAAGTGTTGAAGCTTTCTTT.

This clone was counted between two and nine times. The chain carries TRBV6-5 and TRBJ1-5; D is possibly TRBD1 (5 bases). The CDR3 extends over 12 amino acids. The V gene's germline CDR1 is MNHEY and CDR2 SVGAGI. With 7 bases removed from V and 7 bases from J, the gap between germline ends came to 11 bases. Here the CDR3 DNA reads TGTGCCAGCAAGCAGCAGGGCCAGCCCCAGCATTTT. Its protein product is CASKQQGQPQHF.

The chain couples TRBV15 to TRBJ1-2; perhaps TRBD1 as D (5 bases). Germline V gene data show CDR1 as LNHNV and CDR2 as YYDKDF (reference sequence). The CDR3 totals 16 residues. V was cut by 0 bases and J by 2 bases, with 13 bases left in between. CDR3 loop: CATSRERLQGNYGYTF. The CDR3 nucleotides read TGTGCCACCAGCAGAGAAAGGCTTCAGGGAAACTATGGCTACACCTTC.

The chain links TRBV5-5 to TRBJ1-2; D may be TRBD1 (5 bases). Germline-derived CDR1 and CDR2 are SGHKS and YYEKEE (reference sequence). Trimming removed 0 bases from V and 7 bases from J, with 10 bases in between. The length of the CDR3 is 13 residues. The CDR3: CASSLAVGGGYTF. Written as DNA, the CDR3 is TGTGCCAGCAGCTTGGCCGTGGGGGGTGGCTACACCTTC.

The chain carries TRBV5-1 and TRBJ1-5; weak D call: TRBD1 (5 bases). Per the germline V gene, CDR1 is SGHRS and CDR2 is YFSETQ. This CDR3 contains 13 residues. Trimming pared 4 bases from V and 7 bases from J, leaving 12 bases between. The CDR3, as DNA: TGCGCCAGCAGCATTACCTCAGGGCAGCCCCAGCATTTT. Translated, it gives CASSITSGQPQHF.